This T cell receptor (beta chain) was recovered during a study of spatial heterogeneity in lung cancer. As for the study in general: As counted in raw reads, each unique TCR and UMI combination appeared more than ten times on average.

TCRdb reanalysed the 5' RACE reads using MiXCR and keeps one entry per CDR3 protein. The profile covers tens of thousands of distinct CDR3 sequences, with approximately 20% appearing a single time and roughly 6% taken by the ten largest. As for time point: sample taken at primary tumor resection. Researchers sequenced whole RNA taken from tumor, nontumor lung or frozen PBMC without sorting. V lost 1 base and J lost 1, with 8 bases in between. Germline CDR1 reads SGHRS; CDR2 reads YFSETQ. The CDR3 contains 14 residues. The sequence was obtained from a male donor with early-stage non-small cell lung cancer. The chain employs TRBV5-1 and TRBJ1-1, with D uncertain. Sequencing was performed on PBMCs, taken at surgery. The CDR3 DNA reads TGCGCCAGCAGCTTGCGGGCACCGAACACTGAAGCTTTCTTT. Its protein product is CASSLRAPNTEAFF.